The clone carrying this T cell receptor (beta chain) was picked up a small number of times. The antigen is not known. The source of the sample is a study of cytomegalovirus exposure and HLA in healthy donors. Germline V gives CDR1 MNHNS, CDR2 SASEGT. The CDR3 sequence is 15 residues long. The V end was cut by 2 bases, the J end by 4 bases, with 13 bases between. PCR employed 60 Vbeta and 13 Jbeta primers. Some clones are missing from TCRdb's copy, which holds only in-frame ones; the method was immunoSEQ multiplex PCR. The table records roughly 130,000 clones, under 80% of them present only once. Study-wide findings and caveats: When a later analysis was performed, an Asian-associated ancestry cluster reportedly had fewer N-insertions than the roughly 700-donor mean.

Source material: PBMCs. The receptor comes from a woman aged 45-60 years in good health and CMV-seropositive. The V call is TRBV6-1, the J call TRBJ2-3, with unresolved D. As DNA, the CDR3 is TGTGCCAGCAGTGAACTCCCGTACTCCGCAGATACGCAGTATTTT. This codes for CASSELPYSADTQYF.